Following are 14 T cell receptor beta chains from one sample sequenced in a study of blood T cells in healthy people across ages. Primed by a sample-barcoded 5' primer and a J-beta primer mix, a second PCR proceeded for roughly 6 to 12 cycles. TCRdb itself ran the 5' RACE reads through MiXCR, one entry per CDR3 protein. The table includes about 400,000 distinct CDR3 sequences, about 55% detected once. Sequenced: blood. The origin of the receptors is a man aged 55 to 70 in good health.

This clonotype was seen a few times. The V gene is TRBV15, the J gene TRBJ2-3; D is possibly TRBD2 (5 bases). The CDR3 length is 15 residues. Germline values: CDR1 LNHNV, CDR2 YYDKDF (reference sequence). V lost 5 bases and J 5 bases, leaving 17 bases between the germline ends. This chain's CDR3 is CATSDTTDAGDTQYF. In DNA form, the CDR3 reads TGTGCCACCAGCGACACCACCGATGCGGGAGATACGCAGTATTTT. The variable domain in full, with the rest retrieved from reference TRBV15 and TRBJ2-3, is DAMVIQNPRYQVTQFGKPVTLSCSQTLNHNVMYWYQQKSSQAPKLLFHYYDKDFNNEADTPDNFQSRRPNTSFCFLDIRSPGLGDTAMYLCATSDTTDAGDTQYFGPGTRLTVL.

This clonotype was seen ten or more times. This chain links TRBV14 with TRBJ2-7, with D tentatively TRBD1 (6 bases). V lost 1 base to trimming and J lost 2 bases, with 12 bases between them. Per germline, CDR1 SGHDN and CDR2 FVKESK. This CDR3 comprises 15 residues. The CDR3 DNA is TGTGCCAGCAGCCAAGTGGGGGCAGAACCCTACGAGCAGTACTTC. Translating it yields CASSQVGAEPYEQYF. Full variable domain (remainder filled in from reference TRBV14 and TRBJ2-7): EAGVTQFPSHSVIEKGQTVTLRCDPISGHDNLYWYRRVMGKEIKFLLHFVKESKQDESGMPNNRFLAERTGGTYSTLKVQPAELEDSGVYFCASSQVGAEPYEQYFGPGTRLTVT.

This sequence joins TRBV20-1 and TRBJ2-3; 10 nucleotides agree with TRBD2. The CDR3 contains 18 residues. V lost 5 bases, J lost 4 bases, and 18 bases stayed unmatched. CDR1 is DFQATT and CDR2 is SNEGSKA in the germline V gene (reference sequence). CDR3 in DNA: TGCAGTGCTCCCAGGAGGGTGGCTAGCGGGAGATCGGCAGATACGCAGTATTTT. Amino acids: CSAPRRVASGRSADTQYF.

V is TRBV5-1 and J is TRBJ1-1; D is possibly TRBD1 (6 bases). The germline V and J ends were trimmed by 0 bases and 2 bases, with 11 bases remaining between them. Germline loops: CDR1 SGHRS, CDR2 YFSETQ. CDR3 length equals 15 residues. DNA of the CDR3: TGCGCCAGCAGCTTGGACGGCAGGGGAAACACTGAAGCTTTCTTT. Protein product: CASSLDGRGNTEAFF.

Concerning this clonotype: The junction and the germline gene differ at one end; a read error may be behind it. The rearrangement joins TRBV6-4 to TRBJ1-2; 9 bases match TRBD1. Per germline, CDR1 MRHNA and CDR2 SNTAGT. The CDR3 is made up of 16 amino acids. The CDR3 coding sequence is TGTGCCAGTAGTGTTGAATCCGGGACAGGGAACTATGGCTACACCTTC. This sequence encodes CASSVESGTGNYGYTF.

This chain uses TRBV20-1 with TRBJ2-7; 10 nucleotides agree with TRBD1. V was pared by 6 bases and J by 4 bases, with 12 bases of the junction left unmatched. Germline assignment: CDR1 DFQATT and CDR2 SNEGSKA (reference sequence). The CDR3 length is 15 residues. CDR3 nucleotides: TGCAGTGCGTTGGACTCCGACAGGGGGCGTTACGAGCAGTACTTC. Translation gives CSALDSDRGRYEQYF.

The CDR3 DNA is TGTGCCAGCAGTGCCGACGAGCTGAACACTGAAGCTTTCTTT. Translating gives CASSADELNTEAFF. The chain uses TRBV2 and TRBJ1-1; D is unresolved. The CDR3 runs 14 residues. Germline V lookup: CDR1 SNHLY, CDR2 FYNNEI. V lost 4 bases, J lost 0 bases, and 9 bases lay in between.

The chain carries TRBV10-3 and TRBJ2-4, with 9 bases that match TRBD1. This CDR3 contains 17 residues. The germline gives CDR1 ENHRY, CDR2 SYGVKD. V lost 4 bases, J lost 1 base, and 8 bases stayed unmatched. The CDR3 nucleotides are TGTGCCATCAGTGCCTCGACAGGGGGGGGGGCCAAAAACATTCAGTACTTC. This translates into CAISASTGGGAKNIQYF.

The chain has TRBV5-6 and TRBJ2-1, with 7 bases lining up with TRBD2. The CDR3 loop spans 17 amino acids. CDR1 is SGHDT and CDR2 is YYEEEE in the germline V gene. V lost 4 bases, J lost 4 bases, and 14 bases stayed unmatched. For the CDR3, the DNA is TGTGCCAGCAGCCCCGGGGCTAGCGGCCTGACATACAATGAGCAGTTCTTC. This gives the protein CASSPGASGLTYNEQFF.

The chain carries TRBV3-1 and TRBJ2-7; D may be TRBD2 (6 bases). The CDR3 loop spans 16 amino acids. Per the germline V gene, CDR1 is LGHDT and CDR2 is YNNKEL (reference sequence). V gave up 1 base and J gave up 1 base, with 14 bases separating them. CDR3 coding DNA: TGTGCCAGCAGCCAAGGGCATGGCGGGATGTCCTACGAGCAGTACTTC. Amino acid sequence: CASSQGHGGMSYEQYF.

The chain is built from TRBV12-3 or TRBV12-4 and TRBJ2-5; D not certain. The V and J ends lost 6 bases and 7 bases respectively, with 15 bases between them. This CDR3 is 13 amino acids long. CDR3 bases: TGTGCCAGCAGAGGATCCGTGGTGGCGACCCAGTACTTC. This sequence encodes CASRGSVVATQYF.

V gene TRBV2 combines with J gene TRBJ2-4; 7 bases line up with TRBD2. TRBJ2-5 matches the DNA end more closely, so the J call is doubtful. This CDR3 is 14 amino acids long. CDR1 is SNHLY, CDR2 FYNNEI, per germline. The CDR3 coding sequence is TGTGCCTCCAGGCGCGGGAGAGGTGGGGAGACCCAGTACTTC. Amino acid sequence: CASRRGRGGETQYF.

The CDR3 DNA is TGCAGTGCGAGAAAGGGGGACAGCTCCTACGAGCAGTACTTC. Protein: CSARKGDSSYEQYF. The V and J genes are TRBV20-1 and TRBJ2-7, with 7 positions matching TRBD1. CDR3 length: 14 amino acids. In germline, CDR1 is DFQATT, CDR2 SNEGSKA (reference sequence). V shed 6 bases and J 0 bases; nucleotides not matched to a gene: 8.

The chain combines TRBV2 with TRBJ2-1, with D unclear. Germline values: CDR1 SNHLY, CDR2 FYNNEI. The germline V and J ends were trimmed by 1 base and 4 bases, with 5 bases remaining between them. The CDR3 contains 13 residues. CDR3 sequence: CASSEVGYNEQFF. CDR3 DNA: TGTGCCAGCAGTGAAGTAGGTTACAATGAGCAGTTCTTC.